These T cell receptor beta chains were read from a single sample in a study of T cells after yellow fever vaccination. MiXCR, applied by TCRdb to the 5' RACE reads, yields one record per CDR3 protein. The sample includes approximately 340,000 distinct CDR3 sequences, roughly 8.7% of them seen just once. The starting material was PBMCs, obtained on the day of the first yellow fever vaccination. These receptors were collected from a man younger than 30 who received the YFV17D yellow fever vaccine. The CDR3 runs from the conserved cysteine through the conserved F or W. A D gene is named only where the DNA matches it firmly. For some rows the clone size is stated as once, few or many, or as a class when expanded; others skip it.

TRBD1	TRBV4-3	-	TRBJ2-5	TGCGCCAGCAGCCAAGTGTGGGACAGCCAAGAGACCCAGTACTTC	CASSQVWDSQETQYF
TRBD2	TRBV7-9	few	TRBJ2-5	TGTGCCAGCCTGGGGCGGGGGATAAGAGAGACCCAGTACTTC	CASLGRGIRETQYF
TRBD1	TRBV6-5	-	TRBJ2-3	TGTGCCAGCAGTTATTCGCTTAGAGGACAGGGGGCCACAGATACGCAGTATTTT	CASSYSLRGQGATDTQYF
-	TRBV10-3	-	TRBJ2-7	TGTGCCATCAGTCCCGACTACGAGCAGTACTTC	CAISPDYEQYF
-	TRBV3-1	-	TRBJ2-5	TGTGCCAGCAGCCAAGTTCTCCAGGGCCTGTACCAAGAGACCCAGTACTTC	CASSQVLQGLYQETQYF
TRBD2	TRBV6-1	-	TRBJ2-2	TGTGCCAGCACCTGGGACTACGCGAACACCGGGGAGCTGTTTTTT	CASTWDYANTGELFF
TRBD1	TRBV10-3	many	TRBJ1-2	TGTGCCATCAGTGAGTCTCCGGGACAGGTATTAGGTGGCTACACCTTC	CAISESPGQVLGGYTF
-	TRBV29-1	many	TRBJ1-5	TGCAGCGTTGCGGACGGTCTAATTGGCAATCAGCCCCAGCATTTT	CSVADGLIGNQPQHF
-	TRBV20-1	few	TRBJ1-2	TGCAGTGCTGGGTCTACGGCTCTCTATGGCTACACCTTC	CSAGSTALYGYTF
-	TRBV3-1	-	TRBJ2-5	TGTGCCAGCAGCGCCGCAGGGGCCGAGACCCAGTACTTC	CASSAAGAETQYF
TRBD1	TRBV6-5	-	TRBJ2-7	TGTGCCAGCAGTTACTCTCCGGGACAGGGGTTCGAGCAGTACTTC	CASSYSPGQGFEQYF
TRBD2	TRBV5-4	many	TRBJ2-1	TGTGCCAGCAGCCTTCGTGGAAGCGGGGGGGCAGATGAGCAGTTCTTC	CASSLRGSGGADEQFF
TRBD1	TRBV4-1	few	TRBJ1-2	TGCGCCAGCAGCCAAGTAAAAAAAGGACAGGGGGCTCGCTATGGCTACACCTTC	CASSQVKKGQGARYGYTF
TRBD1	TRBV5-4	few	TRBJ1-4	TGTGCCAGCAGCACGGGACAGCATAATGAAAAACTGTTTTTT	CASSTGQHNEKLFF
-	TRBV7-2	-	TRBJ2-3	TGTGCCAGCAGCTCGAGGTCGGGAGCGAAAACAGATACGCAGTATTTT	CASSSRSGAKTDTQYF
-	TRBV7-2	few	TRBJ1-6	TGTGCCAGCAGCTTGGCTGGACTGTATAATTCACCCCTCCACTTT	CASSLAGLYNSPLHF
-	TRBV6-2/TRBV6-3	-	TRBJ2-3	TGTGCCAGCAGTTACCCCACAGATACGCAGTATTTT	CASSYPTDTQYF
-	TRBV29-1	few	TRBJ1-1	TGCAGCGTAGCCTTACAGGTTAAGGCTGAAGCTTTCTTT	CSVALQVKAEAFF
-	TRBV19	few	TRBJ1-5	TGTGCCAGTGAACTTGGACAGAATCAGCCCCAGCATTTT	CASELGQNQPQHF
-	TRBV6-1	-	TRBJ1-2	TGTGCCAGCAGCCCCGGGGGGGCCGGTAACTATGGCTACACCTTC	CASSPGGAGNYGYTF
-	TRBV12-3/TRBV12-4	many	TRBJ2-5	TGTGCCAGCAGTCTCGGGGGGACAGGAGAGACCCAGTACTTC	CASSLGGTGETQYF
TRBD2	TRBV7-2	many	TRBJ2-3	TGTGCCAGCAGCTTAGTAGCGGGCTCTAGCACAGATACGCAGTATTTT	CASSLVAGSSTDTQYF
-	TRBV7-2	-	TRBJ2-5	TGTGCCAGCAGCCCACGGAGATCGGGTGGAGAGACCCAGTACTTC	CASSPRRSGGETQYF
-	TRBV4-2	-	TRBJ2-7	TGTGCCAGCAGCCAAGTAGGGGGAAGCGAGCAGTACTTC	CASSQVGGSEQYF
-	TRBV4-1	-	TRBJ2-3	TGCGCCAGCAGCCAAGAACCTAGAACCCGCCAGGGAACAGATACGCAGTATTTT	CASSQEPRTRQGTDTQYF
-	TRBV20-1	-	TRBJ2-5	TGCAGTGCTACCAGACTGCAAGAGACCCAGTACTTC	CSATRLQETQYF
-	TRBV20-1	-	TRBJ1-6	TGCAGTGCTAGAGATGACAGTTATTCACCCCTCCACTTT	CSARDDSYSPLHF